This T cell receptor beta chain derives from a study of identical twins. Study-wide results and caveats: A partial confounding effect on zero-insertion analyses could come from invariant MAIT and iNKT cells. Within cord blood, abundant beta clonotypes carried fewer insertions, but memory repertoires showed no such trend.

With template switching, a universal primer site was added, and the cDNA carried unique molecular identifiers. TCRdb processed the 5' RACE reads anew with MiXCR; each CDR3 protein has one entry. The sample has roughly 630,000 distinct CDR3 sequences, 7.1% seen once. Germline V CDR1 and CDR2: MDHEN, SYDVKM. This CDR3 has 16 amino acids. V lost 3 bases and J lost 5; bases outside the gene matches: 5. This clonotype was seen only a few times. The antigen remains undetermined. These same data were also listed under a study on yellow fever vaccine responses in identical twins.

This TCR was recovered from a woman aged 18 to 35 in good health. This chain uses TRBV28 with TRBJ2-1; TRBD2 matches at 12 bases. The sequenced sample was PBMCs. The CDR3 is CASSFRLAGVNNEQFF. DNA of the CDR3: TGTGCCAGCAGTTTCCGACTAGCGGGAGTGAACAATGAGCAGTTCTTC.